This TCR beta chain was captured in a study of cytomegalovirus exposure and HLA in healthy donors. Study-wide findings and caveats: Highly shared sequence variants in one cluster were likely a sequencing artifact. Many donors carried some public TCRs, although rarity characterized most TCR sequences. Cytomegalovirus association was assigned to about 150 TCR beta chains.

Primers: 60 Vbeta forward and 13 Jbeta reverse. The data were produced by immunoSEQ multiplex PCR, yet TCRdb's version contains in-frame clones alone and is incomplete. This table holds 90,000 to 150,000 clones. To note about this clone: What it binds is not known.

The CDR3 totals 20 residues. J gave up 0 bases and V 5 bases, and 19 bases lay outside the gene matches. Germline-derived CDR1 and CDR2 are LNHDA and SQIVND (reference sequence). Donors sampled were nominally healthy, though unrecorded immune exposures were likely. The TCR comes from a man in his late teens or twenties in good health and CMV-seronegative. Sequenced: PBMCs. The J gene is TRBJ1-5, the V gene TRBV19, with 7 bases that match TRBD1. The CDR3 sequence is CASSPKPWTGPIYSNQPQHF. Here the CDR3 DNA reads TGTGCCAGTAGTCCAAAACCCTGGACAGGACCCATATATAGCAATCAGCCCCAGCATTTT.